Below, 9 T cell receptor beta chains from the same sample are listed, as sequenced in a study of spatial heterogeneity in lung cancer. Study-wide findings and caveats: Counts of expanded intratumoral alpha and beta TCRs tracked tumor mutation counts.

Time point specified: sample taken at primary tumor resection. What these receptors recognize is not known. TCRdb processed the 5' RACE reads anew with MiXCR; each CDR3 protein has one entry. The table shows fewer than 20,000 distinct CDR3 sequences, with around 5.5% occurring only once. The sequences come from lung tumor tissue, collected at surgery. The receptors were gathered from a female donor with early-stage non-small cell lung cancer.

The table lists this clonotype with many counts. In a library made to pick up alpha chains, this beta chain is a stray read with a size that means little. The chain joins TRBV19 to TRBJ2-5, with 11 nucleotides matching TRBD2. Germline loops: CDR1 LNHDA, CDR2 SQIVND (reference sequence). V gave up 6 bases and J gave up 4 bases; unmatched junction bases: 7. CDR3 length: 15 residues. CDR3 DNA: TGTGCCAGTAGCCCCACTAGCGGGAGCACAGAGACCCAGTACTTC. Translation: CASSPTSGSTETQYF.

At least ten counts were recorded for this clonotype. This beta chain is an unintended read in a library built for alpha chains; its size means little. The rearrangement links TRBV5-1 to TRBJ1-6, with D uncertain. V was cut by 0 bases and J by 6 bases, with 10 bases left in between. Germline V gene lookup returns CDR1 SGHRS and CDR2 YFSETQ. The CDR3 contains 15 residues. The CDR3 bases are TGCGCCAGCAGCTTGGATGGGGAGCCTAATTCACCCCTCCACTTT. Protein product: CASSLDGEPNSPLHF.

This clonotype was seen ten or more times. Found in a library prepared for alpha chains, this beta chain is an off-target read, and its abundance has little meaning. The rearrangement uses TRBV5-6 and TRBJ2-4; D uncertain. Germline V gives CDR1 SGHDT, CDR2 YYEEEE. Trimming left V 0 bases short and J 1 base short, with 14 bases between. CDR3 length equals 17 residues. CDR3 in DNA: TGTGCCAGCAGCTTGGGCAGTCTGATGGGGGCCAAAAACATTCAGTACTTC. It is translated as CASSLGSLMGAKNIQYF.

Concerning this clonotype: Found in a library prepared for alpha chains, this beta chain is an off-target read, and its abundance has little meaning. The chain recombines TRBV5-5 with TRBJ2-4, with TRBD1 matching over 11 bases. The CDR3 sequence is 16 residues long. V shed 0 bases and J 8 bases; nucleotides not matched to a gene: 7. CDR1 and CDR2 from the germline V gene are SGHKS and YYEKEE (reference sequence). CDR3 region: CASSLERTGGTDIQYF. CDR3 coding DNA: TGTGCCAGCAGCTTGGAGAGGACAGGGGGCACGGACATTCAGTACTTC.

This clonotype appeared many times. A library made for alpha chains picked up this beta chain off target, so its size means little. V is TRBV18 and J is TRBJ2-7; no reliable D call. V dropped 4 bases and J dropped 6 bases, with 13 bases sitting between them. CDR3 size: 13 residues. Germline CDR1 KGHSH, CDR2 LQKENI. DNA of the CDR3: TGTGCCAGCTCACTACAATCTACCTCCGAGCAGTACTTC. Protein: CASSLQSTSEQYF.

This clonotype was recorded many times. In a library made to pick up alpha chains, this beta chain is a stray read with a size that means little. J is TRBJ2-3 and V is TRBV20-1; 9 bases agree with TRBD2. This CDR3 comprises 15 residues. V shed 3 bases and J 1 base; nucleotides not matched to a gene: 5. Germline lookup yields CDR1 DFQATT and CDR2 SNEGSKA (reference sequence). The CDR3 DNA sequence: TGCAGTGCTAGCCCGTCTAGCGGGGGCACAGATACGCAGTATTTT. Translated: CSASPSSGGTDTQYF.

Within the sample, this clonotype is medium-sized. This beta chain was picked up by a library intended for alpha chains and is off target, so its count carries little meaning. The genes are TRBV3-1 and TRBJ2-7; 8 bases are a match to TRBD1. V was pared by 5 bases and J by 7 bases, with 13 bases of the junction left unmatched. The germline V gene encodes CDR1 LGHDT and CDR2 YNNKEL (reference sequence). The CDR3 has 15 residues. The CDR3 loop reads CASSVRTGRSGEQYF. Here the CDR3 DNA reads TGTGCCAGCAGCGTACGGACAGGGCGTTCAGGGGAGCAGTACTTC.

This clonotype was recorded many times. Since the library was made to target alpha chains, this beta chain is a stray read and its abundance is not meaningful. This sequence joins TRBV28 and TRBJ2-1; TRBD2 matches 8 bases. The CDR3 runs 13 residues. Germline CDR1 reads MDHEN; CDR2 reads SYDVKM. The V gene end was trimmed by 6 bases and the J gene end by 9 bases; junction bases not matched to a gene: 7. The CDR3 coding sequence is TGTGCCAGCAGAGATACTAGCGGACGTGAGCAGTTCTTC. Residues: CASRDTSGREQFF.

There are many counts of this clonotype. This beta chain is a stray sequence in a library constructed for alpha chains; its clone size is not meaningful. This sequence joins TRBV9 and TRBJ2-5; D possibly uses TRBD1 or TRBD2 (6 bases each). Between the trimmed V and J ends, which lost 6 bases and 5 bases, there was a span of 14 bases. The CDR3 consists of 13 residues. Germline lookup yields CDR1 SGDLS and CDR2 YYNGEE. CDR3 amino acids: CASNRRRGETQYF. The CDR3 DNA follows: TGTGCCAGCAACAGACGGAGGGGGGAGACCCAGTACTTC.